This T cell receptor (beta chain) is from a study of cytomegalovirus exposure and HLA in healthy donors. Germline CDR1 and CDR2: MGHRA and YSYEKL. V lost 3 bases to trimming and J lost 1 base, with 16 bases between them. The CDR3 spans 16 residues. The donors were members of the roughly 120-subject validation cohort (separate from the approximately 670-subject first cohort). Sequenced by immunoSEQ multiplex PCR; TCRdb stores in-frame clones only, minus some. The data hold around 260,000 clones, with about 90% observed a single time. Sequencing was done on a sample of PBMCs. The chain employs TRBV4-1 and TRBJ2-7; a possible D gene is TRBD2 (7 bases). The clonotype comes from a woman in her 30s in good health and CMV-seronegative. For the CDR3, the DNA is TGCGCCAGCAGCCAGTACGTGGGGAGGGGGTCCTACGAGCAGTACTTC. The encoded protein is CASSQYVGRGSYEQYF.